This T cell receptor beta chain originates from a study of blood T cell repertoires in COVID-19. Overall study context: Samples representing acute and convalescent COVID-19 were sourced from the United States, Italy and Spain. T cells, B-cell-depleted T cells, or PBMCs provided the cDNA or gDNA that served as material.

This clone was observed a handful of times. CDR1 is LNHDA, CDR2 SQIVND, per germline (reference sequence). The CDR3 is 16 residues long. Trimming stripped 3 bases from V and 4 bases from J, with 13 bases between. In the study's own analysis: Quantification of nucleated cells was approximated via reference gene primer amplification. The protocol was immunoSEQ multiplex PCR, while the TCRdb copy is restricted to in-frame clones and leaves out a portion. The V and J calls and clone size come from that table; D and trimming were worked out from the DNA. This sample has approximately 100,000 clones, with around 89% found just once.

The sequenced material came from peripheral blood. This receptor was obtained from a human donor with acute or convalescent COVID-19. The donor label of this sample is uncertain. J is TRBJ2-6 and V is TRBV19, with no clear D. The CDR3 loop is CASSMHSVSGANVLTF. The CDR3 DNA follows: TGTGCCAGTAGTATGCACTCCGTGTCGGGGGCCAACGTCCTGACTTTC. Using reference TRBV19 and TRBJ2-6 for the parts outside the CDR3, the full variable domain is DGGITQSPKYLFRKEGQNVTLSCEQNLNHDAMYWYRQDPGQGLRLIYYSQIVNDFQKGDIAEGYSVSREKKESFPLTVTSAQKNPTAFYLCASSMHSVSGANVLTFGAGSRLTVL.